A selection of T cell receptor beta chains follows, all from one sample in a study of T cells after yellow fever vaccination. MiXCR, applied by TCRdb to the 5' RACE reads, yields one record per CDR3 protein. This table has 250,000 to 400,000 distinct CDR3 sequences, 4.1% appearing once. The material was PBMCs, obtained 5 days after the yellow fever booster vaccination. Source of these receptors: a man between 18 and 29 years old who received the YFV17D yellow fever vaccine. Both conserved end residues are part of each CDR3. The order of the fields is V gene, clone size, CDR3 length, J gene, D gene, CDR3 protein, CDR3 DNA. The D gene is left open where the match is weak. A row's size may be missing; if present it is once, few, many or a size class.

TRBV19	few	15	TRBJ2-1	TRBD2	CASSVSGGRPNEQFF	TGTGCCAGTAGTGTTAGCGGGGGGAGGCCCAATGAGCAGTTCTTC
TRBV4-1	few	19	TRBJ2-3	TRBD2	CASSQDPFLAGTGRDTQYF	TGCGCCAGCAGCCAAGATCCATTCCTAGCGGGGACGGGAAGAGATACGCAGTATTTT
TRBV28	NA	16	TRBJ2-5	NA	CASSAWTDPNLETQYF	TGTGCCAGCAGTGCCTGGACTGACCCTAATCTCGAGACCCAGTACTTC
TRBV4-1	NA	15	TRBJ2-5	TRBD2	CASSKHGGGQETQYF	TGCGCCAGCAGTAAACACGGCGGGGGCCAAGAGACCCAGTACTTC
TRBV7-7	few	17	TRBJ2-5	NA	CASSLGLSGLDQETQYF	TGTGCCAGCAGCTTAGGATTGTCGGGCCTAGACCAAGAGACCCAGTACTTC
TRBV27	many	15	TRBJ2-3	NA	CASSLLARGSDTQYF	TGTGCCAGCAGTTTACTAGCGAGGGGATCAGATACGCAGTATTTT
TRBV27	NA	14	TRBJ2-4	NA	CASGSPTAKNIQYF	TGTGCCAGCGGGTCCCCGACGGCCAAAAACATTCAGTACTTC
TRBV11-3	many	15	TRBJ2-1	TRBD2	CASSLDPVTSGEQFF	TGTGCCAGCAGCTTAGACCCGGTGACTAGCGGGGAGCAGTTCTTC
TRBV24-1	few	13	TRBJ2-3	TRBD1	CATRDRGADTQYF	TGTGCCACGAGGGACAGGGGGGCAGATACGCAGTATTTT
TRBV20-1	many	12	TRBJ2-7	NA	CSARGISYEQYF	TGCAGTGCTAGGGGGATATCCTACGAGCAGTACTTC
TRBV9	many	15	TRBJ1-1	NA	CASSVDWGGNTEAFF	TGTGCCAGCAGCGTAGATTGGGGGGGGAACACTGAAGCTTTCTTT
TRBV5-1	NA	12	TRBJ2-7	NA	CASSLDRDAGIF	TGCGCCAGCAGCTTGGACCGGGACGCTGGGATCTTC
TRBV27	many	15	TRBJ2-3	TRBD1	CASSSGTGAADTQYF	TGTGCCAGCAGTTCAGGGACAGGGGCGGCAGATACGCAGTATTTT
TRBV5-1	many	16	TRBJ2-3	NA	CASRPTGGGPSDTQYF	TGCGCCAGCAGGCCGACCGGTGGGGGCCCTTCAGATACGCAGTATTTT
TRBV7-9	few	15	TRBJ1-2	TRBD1	CASSLVPPGGDGYTF	TGTGCCAGCAGCTTGGTTCCCCCAGGGGGCGATGGCTACACCTTC
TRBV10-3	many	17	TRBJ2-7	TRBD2	CAISEELAGLGSYEQYF	TGTGCCATCAGTGAGGAACTAGCGGGACTCGGCTCCTACGAGCAGTACTTC
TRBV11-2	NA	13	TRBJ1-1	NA	CASSKGSEPEAFF	TGTGCCAGCAGCAAGGGGTCCGAACCTGAAGCTTTCTTT
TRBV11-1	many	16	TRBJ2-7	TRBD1	CASSLVRDRSSYEQYF	TGTGCCAGCAGCTTAGTCCGGGACAGGAGCTCCTACGAGCAGTACTTC
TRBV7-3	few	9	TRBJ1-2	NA	CAVEYGYTF	TGTGCGGTCGAATACGGCTACACCTTC
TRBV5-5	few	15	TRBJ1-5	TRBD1	CASSPQTGLNQPQHF	TGTGCCAGCAGCCCACAGACAGGGCTCAATCAGCCCCAGCATTTT
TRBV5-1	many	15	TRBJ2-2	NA	CASRIQGLATGELFF	TGCGCCAGCAGGATACAGGGCCTCGCCACCGGGGAGCTGTTTTTT
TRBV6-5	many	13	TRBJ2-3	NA	CASSPRLAATQYF	TGTGCCAGCAGCCCCCGCCTAGCCGCTACGCAGTATTTT
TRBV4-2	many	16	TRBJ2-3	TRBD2	CASSQDLAGGTDTQYF	TGTGCCAGCAGCCAAGATCTAGCGGGGGGCACAGATACGCAGTATTTT
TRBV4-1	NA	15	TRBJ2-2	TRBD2	CATAGLAGGTGELFF	TGCGCCACCGCGGGACTAGCGGGGGGGACCGGGGAGCTGTTTTTT
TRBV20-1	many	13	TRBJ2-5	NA	CSAHGGRAETQYF	TGCAGTGCCCACGGGGGGCGCGCAGAGACCCAGTACTTC
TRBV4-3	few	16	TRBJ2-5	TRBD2	CASSHEVSGGKETQYF	TGCGCCAGCAGCCATGAAGTTAGCGGGGGGAAAGAGACCCAGTACTTC
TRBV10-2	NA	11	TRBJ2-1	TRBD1	CAAGQGNEQFF	TGCGCCGCGGGACAGGGGAATGAGCAGTTCTTC
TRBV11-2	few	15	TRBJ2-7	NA	CASSLGTGRGHEQYF	TGTGCCAGCAGCTTAGGTACGGGGAGAGGCCACGAGCAGTACTTC
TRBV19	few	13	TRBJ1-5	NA	CASSIAADQPQHF	TGTGCCAGTAGTATAGCGGCTGATCAGCCCCAGCATTTT
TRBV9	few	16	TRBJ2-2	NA	CASSHQGGVRTGELFF	TGTGCCAGCAGCCACCAGGGGGGAGTTAGGACCGGGGAGCTGTTTTTT
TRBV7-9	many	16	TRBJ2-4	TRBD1	CASSSGSSGTVYIQYF	TGTGCCAGCAGCTCAGGGTCCTCCGGGACAGTTTACATTCAGTACTTC
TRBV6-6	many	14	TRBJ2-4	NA	CASQPRDGKNIQYF	TGTGCCAGTCAACCCCGGGACGGTAAAAACATTCAGTACTTC
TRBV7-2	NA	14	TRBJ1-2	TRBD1	CASSSDRGWHGYTF	TGTGCCAGCAGCTCTGACAGGGGTTGGCATGGCTACACCTTC
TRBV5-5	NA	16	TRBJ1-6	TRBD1	CASSRTPGQGVSPLHF	TGTGCCAGCAGCCGTACTCCGGGACAGGGAGTCTCACCCCTCCACTTT
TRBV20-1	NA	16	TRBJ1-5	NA	CSASPRGGGSNQPQHF	TGCAGTGCTAGTCCACGAGGAGGGGGAAGCAATCAGCCCCAGCATTTT
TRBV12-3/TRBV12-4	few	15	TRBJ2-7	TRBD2	CASSQTRTSGGPSYF	TGTGCCAGCAGTCAGACTCGGACTAGCGGGGGCCCCTCGTACTTC
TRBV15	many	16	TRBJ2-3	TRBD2	CATSRDPPSGADTQYF	TGTGCCACCAGCAGAGATCCGCCTAGCGGGGCAGATACGCAGTATTTT
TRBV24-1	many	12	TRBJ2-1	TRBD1	CATGTDYNEQFF	TGTGCCACCGGGACAGACTACAATGAGCAGTTCTTC
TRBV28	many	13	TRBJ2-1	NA	CASSLYKPNEQFF	TGTGCCAGCAGTTTATACAAACCTAATGAGCAGTTCTTC
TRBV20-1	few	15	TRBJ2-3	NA	CSARVPGTSTDTQYF	TGCAGTGCTCGAGTCCCGGGGACCAGCACAGATACGCAGTATTTT
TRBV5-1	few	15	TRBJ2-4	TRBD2	CASSTHGGERNIQYF	TGCGCCAGCAGCACCCATGGGGGGGAGAGAAACATTCAGTACTTC
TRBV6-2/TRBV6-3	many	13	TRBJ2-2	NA	CASSHRVSGELFF	TGTGCCAGCAGTCACAGGGTCTCCGGGGAGCTGTTTTTT
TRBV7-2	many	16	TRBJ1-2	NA	CASSSGGQAVNYGYTF	TGTGCCAGCAGTTCTGGGGGGCAGGCCGTTAACTATGGCTACACCTTC
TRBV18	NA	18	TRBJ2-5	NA	CASSPPLPAGVIQETQYF	TGTGCCAGCTCACCCCCACTTCCGGCCGGGGTAATCCAAGAGACCCAGTACTTC
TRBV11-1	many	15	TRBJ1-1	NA	CASRPTGHLNTEAFF	TGTGCCAGCAGGCCTACCGGACATCTGAACACTGAAGCTTTCTTT
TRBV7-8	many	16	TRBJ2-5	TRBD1	CASSLGATGGEETQYF	TGTGCCAGCAGCTTAGGGGCGACAGGGGGCGAAGAGACCCAGTACTTC
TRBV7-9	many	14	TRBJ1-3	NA	CASSFARGGNTIYF	TGTGCCAGCAGCTTTGCCAGGGGTGGAAACACCATATATTTT
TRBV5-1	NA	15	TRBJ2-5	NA	CASSFLPGAQETQYF	TGCGCCAGCAGCTTTCTGCCGGGGGCACAAGAGACCCAGTACTTC
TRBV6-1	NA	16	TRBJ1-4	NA	CASSALVRSTNEKLFF	TGTGCCAGCAGTGCCCTTGTCCGATCAACTAATGAAAAACTGTTTTTT
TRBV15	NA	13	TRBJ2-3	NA	CASRDFPIDTQYF	TGTGCCAGCCGGGACTTTCCAATAGATACGCAGTATTTT
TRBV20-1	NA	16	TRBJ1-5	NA	CSARDRTAGMFGPQHF	TGCAGTGCTAGAGATCGGACGGCAGGTATGTTCGGCCCCCAGCATTTT
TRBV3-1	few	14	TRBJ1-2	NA	CASSPPGQRGGYTF	TGTGCCAGCAGCCCTCCGGGCCAACGGGGTGGCTACACCTTC
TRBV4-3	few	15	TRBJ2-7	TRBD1	CASSRATGQSYEQYF	TGCGCCAGCAGCCGAGCGACAGGGCAATCCTACGAGCAGTACTTC
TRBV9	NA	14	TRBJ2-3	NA	CASSQTDFTDTQYF	TGTGCCAGCAGCCAAACGGACTTTACAGATACGCAGTATTTT
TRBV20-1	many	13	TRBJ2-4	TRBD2	CSVLAGGKNIQYF	TGCAGTGTCCTAGCGGGGGGGAAAAACATTCAGTACTTC
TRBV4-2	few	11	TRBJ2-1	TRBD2	CASSRGGEQFF	TGTGCCAGCAGCCGGGGGGGGGAGCAGTTCTTC
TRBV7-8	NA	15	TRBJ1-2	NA	CASSPQGVGGYGYTF	TGTGCCAGCAGCCCTCAGGGAGTCGGGGGATATGGCTACACCTTC